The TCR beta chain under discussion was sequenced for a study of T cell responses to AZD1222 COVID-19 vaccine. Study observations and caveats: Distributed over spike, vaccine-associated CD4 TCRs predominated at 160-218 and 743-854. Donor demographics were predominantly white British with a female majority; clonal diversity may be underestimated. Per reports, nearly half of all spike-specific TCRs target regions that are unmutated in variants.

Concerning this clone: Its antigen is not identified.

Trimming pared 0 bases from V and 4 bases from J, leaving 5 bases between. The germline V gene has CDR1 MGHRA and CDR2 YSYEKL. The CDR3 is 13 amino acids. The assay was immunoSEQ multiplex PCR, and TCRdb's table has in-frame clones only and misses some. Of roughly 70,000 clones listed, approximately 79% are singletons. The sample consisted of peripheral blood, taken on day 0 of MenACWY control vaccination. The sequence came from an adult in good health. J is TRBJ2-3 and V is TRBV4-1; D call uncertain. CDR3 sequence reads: CASSQEAPDTQYF. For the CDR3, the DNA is TGCGCCAGCAGCCAAGAGGCACCAGATACGCAGTATTTT.